The rows below give T cell receptor beta chains drawn from one sample of a study of glioma-infiltrating T cells. One entry per CDR3 protein results from TCRdb running MiXCR on the multiplex PCR reads. The sample lists under 200,000 distinct CDR3 sequences, roughly 45% occurring once. Input material: glioma tissue, nonneoplastic brain tissue, or PBMCs (not recorded which). The receptors come from a human donor with low-grade glioma or glioblastoma, undergoing nonglioma brain surgery, or in good health (not recorded which). Both conserved end residues are part of each CDR3. The order of the fields is V gene, clone size, J gene, D gene, CDR3 protein, CDR3 DNA. D genes are given only for firm matches. Rows give clone size only sometimes, using once, few, many, or a class for an expanded clone.

>TRBV7-2|many|TRBJ1-1|.
CASSLGRGDTEAFF
TGTGCCAGCAGCTTAGGGCGGGGAGACACTGAAGCTTTCTTT
>TRBV12-3/TRBV12-4|.|TRBJ1-5|.
CASSPSGPQHF
TGTGCCAGCAGTCCGTCCGGGCCCCAGCATTTT
>TRBV7-2|.|TRBJ1-4|TRBD1
CASSLASSWQGAGKLFF
TGTGCCAGCAGCTTAGCTAGTTCGTGGCAGGGGGCGGGAAAACTGTTTTTT
>TRBV10-3|.|TRBJ2-7|TRBD2
CAISESRLAGGDEKYF
TGTGCCATCAGTGAGTCGAGGCTAGCGGGAGGAGACGAGAAGTACTTC
>TRBV2|.|TRBJ2-5|.
CASSVASRAETQYF
TGTGCCAGCAGTGTAGCGTCCAGGGCAGAGACCCAGTACTTC
>TRBV6-1|many|TRBJ1-3|TRBD1
CASSGTAGNTIYF
TGTGCCAGCAGCGGGACAGCCGGAAACACCATATATTTT
>TRBV20-1|many|TRBJ2-3|TRBD2
CSASTRLASADTQYF
TGCAGTGCTAGTACCAGACTAGCGTCGGCAGATACGCAGTATTTT
>TRBV9|.|TRBJ1-4|.
CASSVEGRSNEKLFF
TGTGCCAGCAGCGTAGAGGGACGGAGTAATGAAAAACTGTTTTTT
>TRBV7-2|.|TRBJ2-5|TRBD2
CASSPRLAAPKTMYF
TGTGCCAGCAGCCCCCGACTAGCGGCCCCAAAGACCATGTACTTC
>TRBV18|few|TRBJ1-1|.
CASSSNTNTEAFF
TGTGCCAGCTCATCTAACACGAACACTGAAGCTTTCTTT
>TRBV6-6|.|TRBJ2-7|TRBD2
CASSYGAGLAGGYEQYF
TGTGCCAGCAGTTACGGGGCGGGACTAGCGGGAGGCTACGAGCAGTACTTC
>TRBV7-2|.|TRBJ2-7|TRBD2
CASSLGGTSPNEKYF
TGTGCCAGCAGCTTAGGCGGGACTAGCCCCAACGAGAAGTACTTC
>TRBV29-1|once|TRBJ1-5|.
CSAWGGDNNQPQHF
TGCAGCGCGTGGGGCGGGGACAACAATCAGCCCCAGCATTTT
>TRBV4-1|few|TRBJ2-3|.
CASSQGELILATDTQYF
TGCGCCAGCAGCCAAGGGGAGCTCATTCTAGCAACAGATACGCAGTATTTT
>TRBV10-3|many|TRBJ2-7|TRBD1
CATRRQGQGSYEQYF
TGTGCCACCCGTCGCCAAGGACAGGGATCCTACGAGCAGTACTTC
>TRBV24-1|few|TRBJ2-1|.
CATSATKGPSYNEKFF
TGTGCCACCAGTGCTACTAAGGGACCATCCTACAATGAGAAGTTCTTC
>TRBV4-1|few|TRBJ2-1|TRBD2
CASSQGGGRALMNEQFF
TGCGCCAGCAGCCAAGGGGGGGGGAGGGCCTTAATGAATGAGCAGTTCTTC
>TRBV2|many|TRBJ2-7|.
CASSVEGGQYF
TGTGCCAGCAGTGTGGAGGGGGGCCAGTACTTC
>TRBV20-1|.|TRBJ2-2|.
CSATVPGLPTGELFF
TGCAGTGCTACAGTACCCGGACTCCCGACCGGGGAGCTGTTTTTT
>TRBV6-1|many|TRBJ2-7|.
CASRWGESYEQYF
TGTGCCAGCAGATGGGGCGAATCCTACGAGCAGTACTTC
>TRBV11-2|once|TRBJ2-7|TRBD2
CASSFTRGTSNSYEQYF
TGTGCCAGCAGCTTCACACGCGGGACTAGCAACTCCTACGAGCAGTACTTC
>TRBV4-2|.|TRBJ2-5|TRBD1
CASSQAEGARQETQYF
TGTGCCAGCAGCCAAGCAGAGGGGGCTAGACAAGAGACCCAGTACTTC
>TRBV15|many|TRBJ2-1|.
CATSRGPADNEQFF
TGTGCCACCAGCAGAGGACCCGCGGACAATGAGCAGTTCTTC
>TRBV7-6|few|TRBJ2-1|TRBD2
CASSPRTSTYNEQFF
TGTGCCAGCAGCCCCAGGACTAGCACCTACAATGAGCAGTTCTTC
>TRBV24-1|many|TRBJ2-1|.
CATSDNAVANEQFF
TGTGCCACCAGTGATAATGCAGTCGCAAATGAGCAGTTCTTC
>TRBV18|.|TRBJ2-1|.
CASSPTSSANEQFF
TGTGCCAGCTCACCCACTTCTTCTGCCAATGAGCAGTTCTTC
>TRBV15|many|TRBJ2-3|TRBD2
CATSREWGGRAETDTQYF
TGTGCCACCAGCAGAGAGTGGGGCGGGAGGGCCGAGACAGATACGCAGTATTTT
>TRBV11-3|once|TRBJ2-3|TRBD2
CASSLSLAGVEDTQYF
TGTGCCAGCAGCTTATCACTAGCGGGAGTGGAAGATACGCAGTATTTT
>TRBV29-1|few|TRBJ2-3|TRBD2
CSVSSGSPASDTQYF
TGCAGCGTATCTAGCGGGAGCCCTGCGTCCGATACGCAGTATTTT
>TRBV3-1|few|TRBJ2-3|TRBD2
CASSQVGTSGRRDTQYF
TGTGCCAGCAGCCAAGTCGGGACTAGCGGGAGACGGGATACGCAGTATTTT
>TRBV28|many|TRBJ1-5|TRBD1
CASSLGDRGQPQHF
TGTGCCAGCAGTTTGGGGGACAGGGGGCAGCCCCAGCATTTT
>TRBV5-1|few|TRBJ1-6|TRBD1
CASSRDSNSPLHF
TGCGCCAGCAGCAGGGACAGTAATTCACCCCTCCACTTT
>TRBV19|.|TRBJ2-1|.
CASSISTGLYSEQFF
TGTGCCAGTAGTATTTCTACAGGTTTGTACAGTGAGCAGTTCTTC
>TRBV28|many|TRBJ1-5|.
CASRRPGNHNQPQHF
TGTGCCAGCAGAAGACCCGGGAATCACAATCAGCCCCAGCATTTT
>TRBV6-1|many|TRBJ1-1|.
CASTKSGTSGNTEAFF
TGTGCCAGCACAAAATCAGGGACTAGTGGGAACACTGAAGCTTTCTTT
>TRBV28|many|TRBJ2-7|.
CASGGSPYEQYF
TGTGCCAGCGGGGGGTCTCCCTACGAGCAGTACTTC
>TRBV12-3/TRBV12-4|few|TRBJ2-1|TRBD1
CASSSPTGDNEQFF
TGTGCCAGCAGCAGCCCGACAGGGGACAATGAGCAGTTCTTC
>TRBV2|many|TRBJ2-3|.
CASSGGLTSTDTQYF
TGTGCCAGCAGTGGCGGATTGACTAGCACAGATACGCAGTATTTT
>TRBV10-3|many|TRBJ1-1|.
CAITRDRDGTEAFF
TGTGCCATCACTAGGGACCGTGACGGCACTGAAGCTTTCTTT
>TRBV29-1|.|TRBJ2-7|.
CSVEVETGSYEQYF
TGCAGCGTTGAAGTCGAGACGGGCTCCTACGAGCAGTACTTC
>TRBV12-3/TRBV12-4|many|TRBJ1-3|.
CASSLRQGQGNTIYF
TGTGCCAGCAGCCTCCGGCAGGGGCAAGGAAACACCATATATTTT